The 18 T cell receptor beta chains below all came from one sample that was sequenced in a study of cytomegalovirus exposure and HLA in healthy donors. Amplification used 60 Vbeta primers and 13 Jbeta primers. The protocol was immunoSEQ multiplex PCR, while the TCRdb copy is restricted to in-frame clones and leaves out a portion. The table lists 65,000 to 95,000 clones. The sequenced sample consisted of PBMCs. These TCRs come from a man aged 25 to 40 in good health and CMV-seronegative.

The gene calls are TRBV6-5 and TRBJ1-3; a possible D gene is TRBD1 (6 bases). Trimming removed 10 bases at V and 4 bases at J, with 11 bases between. This CDR3 has 12 amino acids. Germline CDR1 is MNHEY and CDR2 is SVGAGI. The CDR3 here is CATSGVGNTIYF. CDR3 nucleotides: TGTGCCACCTCAGGGGTAGGAAACACCATATATTTT.

The chain carries TRBV9 and TRBJ1-1, with D tentatively TRBD1 (5 bases). Germline assignment: CDR1 SGDLS and CDR2 YYNGEE. The CDR3 has 15 residues. V lost 1 base, J lost 1 base, and 11 bases lay in between. The CDR3, as DNA: TGTGCCAGCAGCGTACATGGACACCCGAACACTGAAGCTTTCTTT. It yields the protein CASSVHGHPNTEAFF.

This rearrangement joins TRBV5-4 to TRBJ1-1; 10 nucleotides line up with TRBD1. With 3 bases clipped from V and 11 bases from J, the junction kept 1 base outside the gene matches. Germline V lookup: CDR1 SGHNT, CDR2 YYREEE (reference sequence). The CDR3 is made up of 11 amino acids. CDR3 in DNA: TGTGCCAGCAGCTCGGGACAGGGGGCTTTCTTT. Encoded protein: CASSSGQGAFF.

The chain has TRBV30 and TRBJ1-3; 7 bases are a match to TRBD1. J was trimmed by 8 bases and V by 0 bases; bases with no gene match: 16. Germline lookup yields CDR1 GTSNPN and CDR2 SVGIG (reference sequence). The CDR3 is 17 residues long. CDR3 in amino acids: CAWSVIGQALISDTIYF. The DNA of the CDR3 is TGTGCCTGGAGTGTAATAGGACAGGCTTTAATCTCGGACACCATATATTTT.

The gene calls are TRBV5-1 and TRBJ2-1; 8 nucleotides match TRBD2. The ends lost 4 bases at V and 5 bases at J; junction bases unmatched: 11. The V gene's germline CDR1 is SGHRS and CDR2 YFSETQ. The CDR3 is made up of 16 amino acids. The CDR3 nucleotides are TGCGCCAGCAGCCCGATGCGCGGGAGGATCGACAATGAGCAGTTCTTC. Translating it yields CASSPMRGRIDNEQFF.

The chain uses TRBV5-6 and TRBJ2-3; D gene uncertain. The CDR3 covers 13 residues. Germline CDR1 and CDR2: SGHDT and YYEEEE. Trimming cost V 4 bases and J 6 bases, with 12 bases left between them. CDR3 region: CASSASPGDTQYF. The CDR3 nucleotides read TGTGCCAGCAGCGCCTCGCCCGGGGATACGCAGTATTTT.

The chain links TRBV19 to TRBJ1-1; tentative D call: TRBD1 (6 bases). This CDR3 spans 13 amino acids. V was pared by 5 bases and J by 2 bases, with 9 bases between. CDR1 and CDR2 (germline): LNHDA, SQIVND (reference sequence). For the CDR3, the DNA is TGTGCCAGTAGTTACAGGGAAAACACTGAAGCTTTCTTT. Translating it yields CASSYRENTEAFF.

The chain carries TRBV18 and TRBJ1-2; TRBD1 aligns across 8 bases. Germline V CDR1 and CDR2: KGHSH, LQKENI. J was trimmed by 5 bases and V by 2 bases; bases with no gene match: 7. The CDR3 covers 15 residues. The CDR3 sequence is CASSPIQGAWYGYTF. The CDR3 coding sequence is TGTGCCAGCTCACCAATCCAGGGGGCCTGGTATGGCTACACCTTC.

Notes on this clone: The identical CDR3 is also encoded by other nucleotide sequences in the sample. The chain carries TRBV7-9 and TRBJ2-7; no clear D gene. The V gene's germline CDR1 is SEHNR and CDR2 FQNEAQ (reference sequence). The CDR3 is made up of 12 amino acids. Trimming took off 5 bases at V and 1 base at J, with 6 bases between the two ends. The CDR3 DNA reads TGTGCCAGCAGCCCCCTATCCTACGAGCAGTACTTC. This encodes CASSPLSYEQYF. Complete variable domain (other parts from reference TRBV7-9 and TRBJ2-7): DTGVSQNPRHKITKRGQNVTFRCDPISEHNRLYWYRQTLGQGPEFLTYFQNEAQLEKSRLLSDRFSAERPKGSFSTLEIQRTEQGDSAMYLCASSPLSYEQYFGPGTRLTVT.

V gene TRBV15 combines with J gene TRBJ2-5; 12 nucleotides agree with TRBD2. In germline, CDR1 is LNHNV, CDR2 YYDKDF (reference sequence). After removal of 5 bases from V and 5 bases from J, the junction contained 6 bases not matched to a gene. The CDR3 is 15 residues long. Written as DNA, the CDR3 is TGTGCCACCAGCCGACTAGCGGGGGAGTGGGAGACCCAGTACTTC. Amino acid sequence: CATSRLAGEWETQYF.

The rearrangement links TRBV5-1 to TRBJ1-5; maybe TRBD1 (6 bases). The CDR3 has 17 residues. CDR1 SGHRS and CDR2 YFSETQ come from the germline V gene. V was pared by 2 bases and J by 2 bases, with 17 bases between. CDR3 sequence (DNA): TGCGCCAGCAGCTTCCTGGACAGTAGAGAAGGCAATCAGCCCCAGCATTTT. Amino acid sequence: CASSFLDSREGNQPQHF. Based on the CDR3 plus reference TRBV5-1 and TRBJ1-5, the full variable domain is KAGVTQTPRYLIKTRGQQVTLSCSPISGHRSVSWYQQTPGQGLQFLFEYFSETQRNKGNFPGRFSGRQFSNSRSEMNVSTLELGDSALYLCASSFLDSREGNQPQHFGDGTRLSIL.

The chain is built from TRBV5-6 and TRBJ1-4, with D perhaps matching TRBD1 (5 bases). Germline CDR1 reads SGHDT; CDR2 reads YYEEEE. There are 15 residues in the CDR3. Trimming removed 4 bases at V and 13 bases at J, with 23 bases between. Here the CDR3 DNA reads TGTGCCAGCAGCCCGGCGGGGGAAGAAGTTAGTAGACTGTTTTTT. Translated, it gives CASSPAGEEVSRLFF.

The CDR3, as DNA: TGTGCCAGCAGACCCCTTCGGGACACCTACGAGCAGTACTTC. It yields the protein CASRPLRDTYEQYF. This rearrangement joins TRBV6-5 to TRBJ2-5; TRBD1 might be the D (6 bases). The end of the DNA fits TRBJ2-7 better, so the J call may be wrong. The CDR3 consists of 14 residues. Germline V CDR1 and CDR2: MNHEY, SVGAGI.

V is TRBV7-9 and J is TRBJ1-1; weak D call: TRBD1 (6 bases). The germline V gene encodes CDR1 SEHNR and CDR2 FQNEAQ (reference sequence). V lost 4 bases to trimming and J lost 0 bases, with 12 bases between them. The CDR3 sequence is 15 residues long. The chain's CDR3 is CASSSPGTMNTEAFF. The CDR3 DNA sequence: TGTGCCAGCAGCTCTCCCGGGACAATGAACACTGAAGCTTTCTTT. Supplemented by reference TRBV7-9 and TRBJ1-1, the full variable domain reads DTGVSQNPRHKITKRGQNVTFRCDPISEHNRLYWYRQTLGQGPEFLTYFQNEAQLEKSRLLSDRFSAERPKGSFSTLEIQRTEQGDSAMYLCASSSPGTMNTEAFFGQGTRLTVV.

The gene calls are TRBV4-2 and TRBJ2-2; D possibly corresponds to TRBD2 (5 bases). V lost 3 bases and J lost 5, with 13 bases in between. The length of the CDR3 is 15 residues. Germline V gene data show CDR1 as LGHNA and CDR2 as YNFKEQ. The CDR3 reads CASSQGARQTGELFF. The CDR3 nucleotides are TGTGCCAGCAGCCAGGGAGCGAGGCAAACCGGGGAGCTGTTTTTT.

The chain links TRBV5-6 to TRBJ2-3, with 11 positions matching TRBD2. Unmatched junction bases numbered 13, after V lost 4 bases and J lost 9 bases. The CDR3 is 16 amino acids. Germline V gene lookup returns CDR1 SGHDT and CDR2 YYEEEE. CDR3 nucleotides: TGTGCCAGCAGCCCAGCGGGTAGCGGGGGGGTTGGGACGCAGTATTTT. Protein sequence: CASSPAGSGGVGTQYF. The full variable domain, in which reference TRBV5-6 and TRBJ2-3 provide the parts outside the CDR3, is DAGVTQSPTHLIKTRGQQVTLRCSPKSGHDTVSWYQQALGQGPQFIFQYYEEEERQRGNFPDRFSGHQFPNYSSELNVNALLLGDSALYLCASSPAGSGGVGTQYFGPGTRLTVL.

CDR3 sequence: CASSVPGTSDEQYF. In DNA, the CDR3 is TGTGCCAGCAGTGTCCCCGGGACTAGCGACGAGCAGTACTTC. This chain uses TRBV6-1 with TRBJ2-7; 10 bases map to TRBD2. The junction had 5 bases not matched to a gene; V was cut back by 4 bases and J by 5 bases. The germline V gene encodes CDR1 MNHNS and CDR2 SASEGT. This CDR3 is built from 14 residues.

The chain is built from TRBV9 and TRBJ2-7; 8 bases match TRBD1. This CDR3 is 15 amino acids long. Unmatched junction bases numbered 5, after V lost 0 bases and J lost 3 bases. Germline lookup yields CDR1 SGDLS and CDR2 YYNGEE. CDR3 coding DNA: TGTGCCAGCAGCGTAGAGCCAGGGGGCAGCTACGAGCAGTACTTC. Translation: CASSVEPGGSYEQYF.